This passage covers 3 T cell receptor beta chains from one sample sequenced in a study of shared clonotypes between healthy human individuals. The protocol was immunoSEQ multiplex PCR, while the TCRdb copy is restricted to in-frame clones and leaves out a portion. The sample shows approximately 2.3 million clones, 85% to 95% of them seen only once. The specimen sequenced was naive CD4+ T cells from PBMCs. Subset here: CD45RA+ positively selected. These TCRs come from a man aged 18 to 30 in good health. Some clones in this sample may be carry-over from other donors' samples.

This clone is a singleton in its sample. The J gene is TRBJ2-5, the V gene TRBV2, with a weak D call TRBD2 (6 bases). The V gene's germline CDR1 is SNHLY and CDR2 FYNNEI. The V gene lost 7 bases and the J gene lost 3 bases, with 12 bases spanning the gap. The CDR3 consists of 13 residues. In DNA form, the CDR3 reads TGTGCCAGCATGGGGGGAGGTAAAGAGACCCAGTACTTC. Its protein product is CASMGGGKETQYF.

In regard to this clone: This CDR3 is also generated by other DNA sequences in the sample. CDR3 sequence: CASSLTGDQPQHF. The CDR3 DNA sequence: TGTGCCAGCAGCTTGACAGGCGATCAGCCCCAGCATTTT. The V call is TRBV7-8, the J call TRBJ1-5; tentatively, D is TRBD1 (6 bases). This CDR3 comprises 13 residues. V was clipped by 3 bases and J by 5 bases, with 8 bases between them. The germline V gene encodes CDR1 SGHVS and CDR2 FQNEAQ. Full variable domain (remainder filled in from reference TRBV7-8 and TRBJ1-5): GAGVSQSPRYKVAKRGQDVALRCDPISGHVSLFWYQQALGQGPEFLTYFQNEAQLDKSGLPSDRFFAERPEGSVSTLKIQRTQQEDSAVYLCASSLTGDQPQHFGDGTRLSIL.

J is TRBJ1-1 and V is TRBV7-2; D uncertain. Per germline, CDR1 SGHTA and CDR2 FQGNSA. The CDR3 spans 15 residues. The V end lost 1 base, the J end lost 1 base, and 10 bases lay between the germline ends. The CDR3 here is CASSLVLVTNTEAFF. In DNA form, the CDR3 reads TGTGCCAGCAGCTTAGTTTTGGTTACGAACACTGAAGCTTTCTTT. Filled out from reference TRBV7-2 and TRBJ1-1, the complete variable domain reads GAGVSQSPSNKVTEKGKDVELRCDPISGHTALYWYRQSLGQGLEFLIYFQGNSAPDKSGLPSDRFSAERTGGSVSTLTIQRTQQEDSAVYLCASSLVLVTNTEAFFGQGTRLTVV.